Following are 24 T cell receptor beta chains from one sample sequenced in a study of T cells in Graves' hyperthyroidism and ophthalmopathy. RNA transcripts gave rise to amplified TCR beta CDR3 regions. Primed by the HTBI set, a first-round RT-PCR was run on the TCR CDR3. Via MiXCR, TCRdb re-called the multiplex PCR reads, giving one row per CDR3 protein. The data contain a few hundred thousand distinct CDR3 sequences, approximately 17% of them seen just once; the ten biggest clones take up 35% to 50%. Material: blood. The receptor set was obtained from a man aged 18 to 30 with Graves' ophthalmopathy.

In this sample, this clonotype turned up many times. This sequence joins TRBV28 and TRBJ1-5; D is perhaps TRBD1 (5 bases). This CDR3 is 15 amino acids long. Trimming cost V 9 bases and J 0 bases, with 15 bases left between them. CDR1 and CDR2 from the germline V gene are MDHEN and SYDVKM. As DNA, the CDR3 is TGTGCCAGTGACGGGGGGAAGGGTAGCAATCAGCCCCAGCATTTT. Protein product: CASDGGKGSNQPQHF.

In its sample, this clonotype was seen many times. The chain is built from TRBV20-1 and TRBJ1-4; D is ambiguous. The length of the CDR3 is 13 residues. CDR1 and CDR2 from the germline V gene are DFQATT and SNEGSKA (reference sequence). V gave up 2 bases and J gave up 0 bases, with 4 bases separating them. CDR3 DNA: TGCAGTGCTAGACGAGCAACTAATGAAAAACTGTTTTTT. Residues: CSARRATNEKLFF.

As DNA, the CDR3 is TGTGCCAGCAGTCCGGGGACTAGCGGAAAAGAGACCCAGTACTTC. It is translated as CASSPGTSGKETQYF. J is TRBJ2-5 and V is TRBV12-3 or TRBV12-4, with 11 bases fitting TRBD2. V trimming: 5 bases; J trimming: 3 bases; junction bases outside the gene matches: 5. The CDR3 has 15 residues.

This chain connects TRBV6-1 to TRBJ1-2; D unresolved. Germline CDR1 MNHNS, CDR2 SASEGT. Between the trimmed V and J ends, which lost 7 bases and 4 bases, there was a span of 13 bases. This CDR3 contains 13 residues. CDR3 DNA sequence: TGTGCCAGCACCCAGAGGAGAGGCTATGGCTACACCTTC. Its protein is CASTQRRGYGYTF.

Of note for this clonotype: With a much larger clone just one base away, this may be a read error. The V call is TRBV5-1, the J call TRBJ2-3; tentative D call: TRBD1 (6 bases). In germline, CDR1 is SGHRS, CDR2 YFSETQ. The CDR3 extends over 14 amino acids. CDR3 loop: CAGSTQGNTDTQYF. The CDR3 DNA is TGCGCCGGCAGCACACAGGGTAATACAGATACGCAGTATTTT.

This clonotype came up a few times. The chain links TRBV7-2 to TRBJ2-5; a possible D gene is TRBD2 (5 bases). Germline V gene lookup returns CDR1 SGHTA and CDR2 FQGNSA. Trimming cost V 5 bases and J 5 bases, with 15 bases left between them. This CDR3 contains 14 residues. The CDR3: CASSHDAGWETQYF. As DNA, the CDR3 is TGTGCCAGCAGCCACGACGCGGGTTGGGAGACCCAGTACTTC.

The J gene is TRBJ1-5, the V gene TRBV4-1; unclear D gene. The V end was cut by 1 base, the J end by 6 bases, with 10 bases between. This CDR3 is 14 amino acids long. Germline assignment: CDR1 MGHRA and CDR2 YSYEKL. The CDR3 sequence: CASSQVMFGQPQHF. CDR3 sequence (DNA): TGCGCCAGCAGCCAAGTAATGTTCGGTCAGCCCCAGCATTTT.

Comment on this clonotype: A much larger clone is a single base away; this may be a read error. This chain joins TRBV12-3 or TRBV12-4 and TRBJ1-4; weak D call: TRBD1 (5 bases). This CDR3 has 12 residues. DNA for the CDR3: TGTGCCAGCAGTTTAATGGGGGAAAAACTGCTTTTT. This gives the protein CASSLMGEKLLF.

The chain recombines TRBV18 with TRBJ1-3, with D unresolved. V was cut by 4 bases and J by 5 bases, with 15 bases left in between. This CDR3 has 15 amino acids. Per the germline V gene, CDR1 is KGHSH and CDR2 is LQKENI. CDR3 in amino acids: CASSQSRELRNTIYF. The DNA for the CDR3 is TGTGCCAGCTCACAGTCCCGGGAGTTACGAAACACCATATATTTT.

The table lists this clonotype with many counts. V usage is TRBV7-8 and J usage is TRBJ2-5, with TRBD2 matching over 7 bases. The CDR3 spans 14 residues. V shed 2 bases, J shed 2 bases, and the junction held 2 bases outside the gene matches. The germline V gene encodes CDR1 SGHVS and CDR2 FQNEAQ. Written as DNA, the CDR3 is TGTGCCAGCAGCTTAATGGGGGGGCAAGAGACCCAGTACTTC. Protein product: CASSLMGGQETQYF. The full variable domain, its missing parts supplied by reference TRBV7-8 and TRBJ2-5, is GAGVSQSPRYKVAKRGQDVALRCDPISGHVSLFWYQQALGQGPEFLTYFQNEAQLDKSGLPSDRFFAERPEGSVSTLKIQRTQQEDSAVYLCASSLMGGQETQYFGPGTRLLVL.

The gene calls are TRBV5-1 and TRBJ1-2; D is undetermined. Germline-derived CDR1 and CDR2 are SGHRS and YFSETQ. CDR3 size: 15 residues. Trimming took 0 bases from V and 2 from J, leaving 11 bases between them. Here the CDR3 reads CASSLEGENNYGYTF. The CDR3 region has the DNA TGCGCCAGCAGCTTGGAGGGTGAGAACAACTATGGCTACACCTTC.

This clonotype was found a few times. This sequence joins TRBV6-1 and TRBJ2-1; 7 bases match TRBD1. Germline CDR1 reads MNHNS; CDR2 reads SASEGT. V lost 5 bases, J lost 3 bases, and 7 bases stayed unmatched. The CDR3 loop spans 15 amino acids. CDR3 DNA: TGTGCCAGCAGTAACACAGGGGCTGACTACAATGAGCAGTTCTTC. It specifies CASSNTGADYNEQFF.

This clonotype was picked up a small number of times. This chain links TRBV18 with TRBJ1-3, with D perhaps TRBD1 (6 bases). The CDR3 loop spans 15 amino acids. Trimming took 2 bases from V and 0 from J, leaving 8 bases between them. Germline V gene lookup returns CDR1 KGHSH and CDR2 LQKENI. CDR3 loop: CASSPGQSSGNTIYF. The CDR3 DNA sequence: TGTGCCAGCTCACCAGGACAGAGCTCTGGAAACACCATATATTTT. The complete variable domain, with remaining parts taken from reference TRBV18 and TRBJ1-3, reads NAGVMQNPRHLVRRRGQEARLRCSPMKGHSHVYWYRQLPEEGLKFMVYLQKENIIDESGMPKERFSAEFPKEGPSILRIQQVVRGDSAAYFCASSPGQSSGNTIYFGEGSWLTVV.

This clonotype was counted ten times or more. The chain joins TRBV6-1 to TRBJ1-5; TRBD1 might be the D (6 bases). CDR1 and CDR2 (germline): MNHNS, SASEGT. The CDR3 has 17 residues. V was trimmed by 1 base and J by 2 bases, leaving 15 bases between them. CDR3 in DNA: TGTGCCAGCAGTGAAGAGGGGGATGGACGGGGCAATCAGCCCCAGCATTTT. The encoded protein is CASSEEGDGRGNQPQHF.

This clonotype has a count of ten or more. This rearrangement joins TRBV7-9 to TRBJ1-1; unclear D gene. Germline CDR1 is SEHNR and CDR2 is FQNEAQ (reference sequence). This CDR3 region has 16 residues. Trimming took 5 bases from V and 8 from J, leaving 24 bases between them. The CDR3 protein is CASSAVVSSRSSEAFF. CDR3 nucleotides: TGTGCCAGCAGCGCGGTCGTGTCCTCTCGGAGTTCGGAAGCTTTCTTT.

This clonotype was counted many times. V is TRBV12-3 or TRBV12-4 and J is TRBJ1-2; D gene ambiguous. This CDR3 has 11 amino acids. V lost 8 bases and J 8 bases, leaving 12 bases between the germline ends. The CDR3 region is CASGRSGGYTF. The CDR3 DNA is TGTGCCAGCGGCCGGTCTGGGGGCTACACCTTC.

This clonotype was picked up many times. The gene calls are TRBV12-3 or TRBV12-4 and TRBJ2-7, with 7 bases identical to TRBD1. Losses at the gene ends were 5 bases for V and 6 bases for J; bases not matched to a gene: 19. The CDR3 length is 17 residues. The CDR3 region has the DNA TGTGCCAGCAGTCAAAAGGGATTCGACAGGGCTCGCGGCGAGCAGTACTTC. This encodes CASSQKGFDRARGEQYF.

The chain employs TRBV15 and TRBJ2-4, with TRBD1 as a possible D gene (7 bases). The ends were cut back, 3 bases at V and 6 bases at J, with 12 bases in the middle. CDR1 is LNHNV and CDR2 is YYDKDF in the germline V gene (reference sequence). This CDR3 is 14 amino acids long. The CDR3 sequence: CATSSGQEGNIQYF. DNA of the CDR3: TGTGCCACCAGCAGCGGACAGGAGGGAAACATTCAGTACTTC.

This clonotype showed up many times. The gene calls are TRBV20-1 and TRBJ1-4; weak D call: TRBD1 (6 bases). The length of the CDR3 is 13 residues. CDR1 and CDR2 from the germline V gene are DFQATT and SNEGSKA (reference sequence). Between the trimmed V and J ends, which lost 3 bases and 4 bases, there was a span of 9 bases. Here the CDR3 DNA reads TGCAGTGCTAGTGAGGGGGGTAATGAAAAACTGTTTTTT. Amino acid sequence: CSASEGGNEKLFF.

In its sample, this clonotype was seen many times. The CDR3 spells CASTDLAYEQYF. The CDR3 coding sequence is TGTGCCAGCACGGACCTCGCCTACGAGCAGTACTTC. J is TRBJ2-7 and V is TRBV7-8; D remains unclear. V dropped 7 bases and J dropped 2 bases, with 9 bases sitting between them. The CDR3 extends over 12 amino acids. Germline values: CDR1 SGHVS, CDR2 FQNEAQ.

This clonotype showed up many times. V usage is TRBV5-1 and J usage is TRBJ1-1; D is undetermined. Deletions cut 1 base from V and 2 bases from J, with 9 bases between. This CDR3 region has 14 residues. Germline V CDR1 and CDR2: SGHRS, YFSETQ. CDR3 nucleotides: TGCGCCAGCAGCTTGATGACCTTCAACACTGAAGCTTTCTTT. Protein: CASSLMTFNTEAFF.

This clonotype was detected a few times. The chain carries TRBV5-1 and TRBJ1-5; TRBD1 aligns across 10 bases. Germline assignment: CDR1 SGHRS and CDR2 YFSETQ. V trimming: 4 bases; J trimming: 6 bases; junction bases outside the gene matches: 4. This CDR3 region has 14 residues. The DNA of the CDR3 is TGCGCCAGCAGCCCGGGACAGGGGTTTCAGCCCCAGCATTTT. Encoded protein: CASSPGQGFQPQHF.

This clonotype was found a few times. The chain links TRBV9 to TRBJ2-5, with a tentative D call TRBD2 (6 bases). The CDR3 extends over 15 amino acids. V was pared by 4 bases and J by 2 bases, with 15 bases between. Germline CDR1 is SGDLS and CDR2 is YYNGEE. The CDR3 reads CASSPWAGQQETQYF. CDR3 nucleotides: TGTGCCAGCAGCCCTTGGGCGGGGCAGCAAGAGACCCAGTACTTC. The entire variable domain, with the rest obtained from reference TRBV9 and TRBJ2-5, is as follows: DSGVTQTPKHLITATGQRVTLRCSPRSGDLSVYWYQQSLDQGLQFLIQYYNGEERAKGNILERFSAQQFPDLHSELNLSSLELGDSALYFCASSPWAGQQETQYFGPGTRLLVL.

This clonotype has a count of ten or more. V usage is TRBV2 and J usage is TRBJ2-1; D possibly corresponds to TRBD1 (6 bases). The CDR3 extends over 17 amino acids. The germline CDR1 and CDR2 sequences are SNHLY and FYNNEI. Deletions cut 10 bases from V and 3 bases from J, with 25 bases between. The CDR3 DNA sequence: TGTGCCACAATCCCAGGGGTCCGGGACGGACACTACAATGAGCAGTTCTTC. Translated: CATIPGVRDGHYNEQFF. Complete variable domain (other parts from reference TRBV2 and TRBJ2-1): EPEVTQTPSHQVTQMGQEVILRCVPISNHLYFYWYRQILGQKVEFLVSFYNNEISEKSEIFDDQFSVERPDGSNFTLKIRSTKLEDSAMYFCATIPGVRDGHYNEQFFGPGTRLTVL.